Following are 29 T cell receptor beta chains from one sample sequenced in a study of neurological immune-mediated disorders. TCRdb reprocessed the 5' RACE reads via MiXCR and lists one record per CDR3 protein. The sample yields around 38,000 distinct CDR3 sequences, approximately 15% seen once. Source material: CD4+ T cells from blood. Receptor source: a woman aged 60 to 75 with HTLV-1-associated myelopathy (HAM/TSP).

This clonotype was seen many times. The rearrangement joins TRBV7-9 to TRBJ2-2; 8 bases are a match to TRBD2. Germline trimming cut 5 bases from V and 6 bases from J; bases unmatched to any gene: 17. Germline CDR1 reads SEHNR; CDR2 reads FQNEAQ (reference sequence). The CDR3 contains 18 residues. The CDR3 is CASSPRQRGTREPGELFF. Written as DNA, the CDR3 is TGTGCCAGCAGCCCTCGCCAGCGGGGGACCAGGGAACCCGGGGAGCTGTTTTTT.

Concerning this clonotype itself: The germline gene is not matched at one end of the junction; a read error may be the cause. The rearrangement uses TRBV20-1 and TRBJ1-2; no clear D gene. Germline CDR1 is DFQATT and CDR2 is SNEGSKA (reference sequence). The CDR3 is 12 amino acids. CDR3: CSARTVNYDYTF. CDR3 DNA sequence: TGCAGTGCTAGGACGGTGAACTATGACTACACCTTC.

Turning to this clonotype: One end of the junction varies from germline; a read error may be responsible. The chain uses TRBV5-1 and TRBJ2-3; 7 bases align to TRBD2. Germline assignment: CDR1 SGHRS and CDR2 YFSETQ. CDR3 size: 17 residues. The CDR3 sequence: CASSLATIGGILDKQYF. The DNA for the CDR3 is TGCGCCAGCAGCTTGGCGACTATCGGGGGGATACTAGATAAGCAGTATTTT.

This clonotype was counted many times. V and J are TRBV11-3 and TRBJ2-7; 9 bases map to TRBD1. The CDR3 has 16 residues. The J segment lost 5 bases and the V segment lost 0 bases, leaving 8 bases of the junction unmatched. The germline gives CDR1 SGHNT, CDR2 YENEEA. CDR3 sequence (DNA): TGTGCCAGCAGCTTAGACCACGGGACAGGGAGCCACGAGCAGTACTTC. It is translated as CASSLDHGTGSHEQYF. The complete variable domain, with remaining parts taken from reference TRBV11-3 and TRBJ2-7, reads EAGVVQSPRYKIIEKKQPVAFWCNPISGHNTLYWYLQNLGQGPELLIRYENEEAVDDSQLPKDRFSAERLKGVDSTLKIQPAELGDSAVYLCASSLDHGTGSHEQYFGPGTRLTVT.

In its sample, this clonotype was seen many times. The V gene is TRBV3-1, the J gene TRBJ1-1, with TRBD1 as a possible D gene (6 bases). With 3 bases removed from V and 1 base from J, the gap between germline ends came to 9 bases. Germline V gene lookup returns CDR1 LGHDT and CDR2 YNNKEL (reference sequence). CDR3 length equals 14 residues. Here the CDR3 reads CASSQQDRNTEAFF. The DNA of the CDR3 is TGTGCCAGCAGCCAGCAGGACAGGAACACTGAAGCTTTCTTT.

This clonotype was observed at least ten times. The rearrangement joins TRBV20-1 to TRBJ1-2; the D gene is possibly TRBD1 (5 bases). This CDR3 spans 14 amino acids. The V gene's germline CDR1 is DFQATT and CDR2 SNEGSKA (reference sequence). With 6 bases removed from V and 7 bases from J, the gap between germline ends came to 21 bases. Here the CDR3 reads CSARRGGGVIGYTF. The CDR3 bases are TGCAGTGCCCGGAGGGGTGGAGGGGTTATTGGCTACACCTTC.

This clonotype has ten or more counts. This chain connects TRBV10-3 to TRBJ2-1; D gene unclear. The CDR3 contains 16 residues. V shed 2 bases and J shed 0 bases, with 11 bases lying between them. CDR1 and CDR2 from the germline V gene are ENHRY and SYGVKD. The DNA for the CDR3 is TGTGCCATCAGTGAGACCCTCCTAGTCTCCTACAATGAGCAGTTCTTC. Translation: CAISETLLVSYNEQFF.

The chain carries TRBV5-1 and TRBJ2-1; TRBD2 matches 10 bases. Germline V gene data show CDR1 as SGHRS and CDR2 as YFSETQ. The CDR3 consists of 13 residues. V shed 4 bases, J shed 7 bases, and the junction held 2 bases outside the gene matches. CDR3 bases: TGCGCCAGCAGCAAACTAGCGGGAAATGAGCAGTTCTTC. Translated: CASSKLAGNEQFF.

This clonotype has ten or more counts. The CDR3 region is CSAPFSETRTDTQYF. Written as DNA, the CDR3 is TGCAGTGCCCCGTTTTCGGAGACCCGCACAGATACGCAGTATTTT. The rearrangement joins TRBV20-1 to TRBJ2-3, with unresolved D. The germline V gene has CDR1 DFQATT and CDR2 SNEGSKA (reference sequence). The CDR3 length is 15 residues. V dropped 6 bases and J dropped 1 base, with 17 bases sitting between them.

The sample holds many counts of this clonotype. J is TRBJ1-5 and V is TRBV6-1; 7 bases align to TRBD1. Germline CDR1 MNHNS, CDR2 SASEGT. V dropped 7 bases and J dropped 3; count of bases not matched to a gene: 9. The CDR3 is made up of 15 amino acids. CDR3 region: CASTIDRANNQPQHF. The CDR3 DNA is TGTGCCAGCACCATCGACAGGGCTAACAATCAGCCCCAGCATTTT.

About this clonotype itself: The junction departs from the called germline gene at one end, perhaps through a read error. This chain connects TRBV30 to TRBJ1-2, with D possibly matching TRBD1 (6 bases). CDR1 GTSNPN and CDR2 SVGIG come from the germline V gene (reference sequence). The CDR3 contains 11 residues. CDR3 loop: CAWSVGQGYTF. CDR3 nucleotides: TGTGCCTGGAGTGTGGGACAAGGCTACACATTC.

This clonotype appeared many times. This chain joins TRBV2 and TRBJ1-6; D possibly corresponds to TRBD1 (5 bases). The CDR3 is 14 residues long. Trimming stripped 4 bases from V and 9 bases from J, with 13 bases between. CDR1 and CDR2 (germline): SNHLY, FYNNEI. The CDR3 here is CASSGVTGPSPLHF. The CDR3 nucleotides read TGTGCCAGCAGTGGGGTAACGGGGCCTTCACCCCTCCACTTT. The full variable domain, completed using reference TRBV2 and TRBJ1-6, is EPEVTQTPSHQVTQMGQEVILRCVPISNHLYFYWYRQILGQKVEFLVSFYNNEISEKSEIFDDQFSVERPDGSNFTLKIRSTKLEDSAMYFCASSGVTGPSPLHFGNGTRLTVT.

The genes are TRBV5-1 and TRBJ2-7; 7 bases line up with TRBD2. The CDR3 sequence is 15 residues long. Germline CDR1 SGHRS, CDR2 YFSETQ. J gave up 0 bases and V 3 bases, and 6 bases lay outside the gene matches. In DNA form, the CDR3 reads TGCGCCAGCAGCTGGCGGGGGAGCAGCTCCTACGAGCAGTACTTC. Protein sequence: CASSWRGSSSYEQYF.

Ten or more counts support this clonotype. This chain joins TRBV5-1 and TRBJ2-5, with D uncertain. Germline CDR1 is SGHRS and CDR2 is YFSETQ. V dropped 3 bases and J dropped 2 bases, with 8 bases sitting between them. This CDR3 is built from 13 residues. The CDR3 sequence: CASSSEAQETQYF. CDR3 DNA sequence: TGCGCCAGCAGCTCTGAAGCTCAAGAGACCCAGTACTTC.

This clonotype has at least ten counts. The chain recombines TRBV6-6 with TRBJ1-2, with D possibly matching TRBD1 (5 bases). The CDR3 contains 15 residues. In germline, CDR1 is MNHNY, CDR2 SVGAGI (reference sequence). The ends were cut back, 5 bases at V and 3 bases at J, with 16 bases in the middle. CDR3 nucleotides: TGTGCCAGCAGTACCGCCCAGACAGCTTACTATGGCTACACCTTC. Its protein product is CASSTAQTAYYGYTF.

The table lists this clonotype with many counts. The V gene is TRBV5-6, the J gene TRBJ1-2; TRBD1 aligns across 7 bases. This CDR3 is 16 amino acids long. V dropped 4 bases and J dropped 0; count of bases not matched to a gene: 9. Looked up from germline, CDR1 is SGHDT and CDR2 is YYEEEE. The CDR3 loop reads CASSTEDRPANYGYTF. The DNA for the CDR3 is TGTGCCAGCAGCACCGAGGACAGGCCGGCTAACTATGGCTACACCTTC. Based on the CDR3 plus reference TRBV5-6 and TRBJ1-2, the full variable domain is DAGVTQSPTHLIKTRGQQVTLRCSPKSGHDTVSWYQQALGQGPQFIFQYYEEEERQRGNFPDRFSGHQFPNYSSELNVNALLLGDSALYLCASSTEDRPANYGYTFGSGTRLTVV.

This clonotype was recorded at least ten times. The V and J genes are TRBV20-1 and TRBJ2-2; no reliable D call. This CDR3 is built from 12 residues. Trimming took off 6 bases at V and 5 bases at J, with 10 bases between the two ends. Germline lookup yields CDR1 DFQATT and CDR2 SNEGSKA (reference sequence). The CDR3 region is CSAERVTGELFF. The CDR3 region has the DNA TGCAGTGCAGAGAGAGTGACCGGGGAGCTGTTTTTT.

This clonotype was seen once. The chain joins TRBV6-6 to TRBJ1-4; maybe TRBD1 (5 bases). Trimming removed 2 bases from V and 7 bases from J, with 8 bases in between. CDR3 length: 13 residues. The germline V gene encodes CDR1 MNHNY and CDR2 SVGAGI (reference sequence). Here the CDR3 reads CASSYLQGEKLFF. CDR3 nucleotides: TGTGCCAGCAGTTACCTTCAGGGTGAAAAACTGTTTTTT.

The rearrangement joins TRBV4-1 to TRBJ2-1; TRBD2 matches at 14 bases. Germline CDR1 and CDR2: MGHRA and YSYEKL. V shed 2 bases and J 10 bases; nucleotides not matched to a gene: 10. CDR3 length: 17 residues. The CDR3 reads CASSQYPGLAGAREQFF. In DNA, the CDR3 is TGCGCCAGCAGCCAATACCCGGGACTAGCGGGGGCTCGGGAGCAGTTCTTC.

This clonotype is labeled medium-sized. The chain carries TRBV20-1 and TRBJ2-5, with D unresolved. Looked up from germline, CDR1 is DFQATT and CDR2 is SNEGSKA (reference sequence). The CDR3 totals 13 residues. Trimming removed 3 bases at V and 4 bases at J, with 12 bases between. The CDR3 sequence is CSASGVFPETQYF. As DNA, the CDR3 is TGCAGTGCTAGTGGAGTTTTCCCAGAGACCCAGTACTTC.

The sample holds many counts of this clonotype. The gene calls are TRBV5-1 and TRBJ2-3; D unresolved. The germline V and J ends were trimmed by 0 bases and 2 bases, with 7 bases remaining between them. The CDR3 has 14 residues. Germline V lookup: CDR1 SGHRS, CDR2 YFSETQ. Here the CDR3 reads CASSLDQNTDTQYF. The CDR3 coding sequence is TGCGCCAGCAGCTTGGACCAGAACACAGATACGCAGTATTTT.

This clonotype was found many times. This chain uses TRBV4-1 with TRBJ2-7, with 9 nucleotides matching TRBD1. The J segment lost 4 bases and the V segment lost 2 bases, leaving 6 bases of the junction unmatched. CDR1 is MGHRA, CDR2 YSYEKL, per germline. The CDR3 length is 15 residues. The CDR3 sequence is CASSQPTGGRYEQYF. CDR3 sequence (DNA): TGCGCCAGCAGCCAACCAACAGGGGGCCGATACGAGCAGTACTTC.

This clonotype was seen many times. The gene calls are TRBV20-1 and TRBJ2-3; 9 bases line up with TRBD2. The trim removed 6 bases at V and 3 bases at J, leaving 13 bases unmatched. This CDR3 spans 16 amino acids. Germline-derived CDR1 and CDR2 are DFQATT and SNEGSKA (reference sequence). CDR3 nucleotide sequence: TGCAGTGCCGCCCGTCTTTATAGCGGGGGAACAGATACGCAGTATTTT. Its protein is CSAARLYSGGTDTQYF.

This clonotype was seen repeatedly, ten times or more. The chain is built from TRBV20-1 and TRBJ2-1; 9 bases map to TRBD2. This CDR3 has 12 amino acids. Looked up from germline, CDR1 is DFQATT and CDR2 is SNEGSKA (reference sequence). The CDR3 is CTIAGGRNEQFF. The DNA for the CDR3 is TGCACCATCGCGGGGGGGCGGAATGAGCAGTTCTTC.

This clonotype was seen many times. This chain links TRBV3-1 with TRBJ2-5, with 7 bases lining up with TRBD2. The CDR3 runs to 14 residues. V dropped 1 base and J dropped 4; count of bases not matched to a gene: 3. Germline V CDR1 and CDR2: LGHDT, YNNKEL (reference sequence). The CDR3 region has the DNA TGTGCCAGCAGCCAAGGACTAGCCCGAGAGACCCAGTACTTC. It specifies CASSQGLARETQYF.

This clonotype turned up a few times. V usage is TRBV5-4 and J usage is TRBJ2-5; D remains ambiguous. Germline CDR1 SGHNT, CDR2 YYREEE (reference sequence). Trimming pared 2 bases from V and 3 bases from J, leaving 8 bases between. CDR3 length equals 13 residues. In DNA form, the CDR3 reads TGTGCCAGCAGCTTCGGCCTAGAAGAGACCCAGTACTTC. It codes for CASSFGLEETQYF.

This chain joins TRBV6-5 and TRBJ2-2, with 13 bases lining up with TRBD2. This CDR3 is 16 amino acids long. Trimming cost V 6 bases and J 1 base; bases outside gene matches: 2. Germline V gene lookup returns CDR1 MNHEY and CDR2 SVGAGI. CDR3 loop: CASRRLAGGNTGELFF. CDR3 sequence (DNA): TGTGCCAGCAGACGACTAGCGGGGGGGAACACCGGGGAGCTGTTTTTT.

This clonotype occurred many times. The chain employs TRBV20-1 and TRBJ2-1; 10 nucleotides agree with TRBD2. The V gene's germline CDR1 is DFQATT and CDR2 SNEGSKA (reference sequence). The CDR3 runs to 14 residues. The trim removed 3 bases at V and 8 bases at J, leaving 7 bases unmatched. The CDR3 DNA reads TGCAGTGCTAGCGGAACTAGCGGGGACTATGAGCAGTTCTTC. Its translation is CSASGTSGDYEQFF.

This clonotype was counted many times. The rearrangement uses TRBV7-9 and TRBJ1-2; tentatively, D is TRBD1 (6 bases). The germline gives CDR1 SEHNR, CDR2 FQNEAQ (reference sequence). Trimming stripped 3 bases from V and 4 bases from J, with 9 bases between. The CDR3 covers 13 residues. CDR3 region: CASSFTGSYGYTF. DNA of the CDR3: TGTGCCAGCAGCTTCACAGGGAGCTATGGCTACACCTTC.